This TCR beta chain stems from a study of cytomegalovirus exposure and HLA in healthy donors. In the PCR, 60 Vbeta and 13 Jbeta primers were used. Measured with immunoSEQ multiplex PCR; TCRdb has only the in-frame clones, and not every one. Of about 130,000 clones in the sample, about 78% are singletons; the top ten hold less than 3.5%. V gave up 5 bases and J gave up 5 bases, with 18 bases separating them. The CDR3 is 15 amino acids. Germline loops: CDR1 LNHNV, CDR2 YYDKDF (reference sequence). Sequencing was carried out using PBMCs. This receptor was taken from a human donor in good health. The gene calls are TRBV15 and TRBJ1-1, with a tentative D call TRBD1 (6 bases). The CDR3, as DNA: TGTGCCACCAGCCCCCTGGGCAGGGGAATAACTGAAGCTTTCTTT. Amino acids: CATSPLGRGITEAFF. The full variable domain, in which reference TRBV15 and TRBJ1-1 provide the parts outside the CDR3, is DAMVIQNPRYQVTQFGKPVTLSCSQTLNHNVMYWYQQKSSQAPKLLFHYYDKDFNNEADTPDNFQSRRPNTSFCFLDIRSPGLGDTAMYLCATSPLGRGITEAFFGQGTRLTVV.